This T cell receptor (beta chain) was recorded in a study of shared clonotypes between healthy human individuals. Study overall: CD4 naive cells filled three plates per donor, CD4 memory three, CD8 naive two and CD8 memory one.

Worth noting for this clone: Its antigen is unknown.

Researchers ran the assay at a deep level. Authors' analysis steps: Sequence data from immunoSEQ were junction-only and lacked quality scores; consequently, filtering differed. Data came from immunoSEQ multiplex PCR; TCRdb stores just in-frame clones and leaves some out. V and J calls plus clone size are reproduced from that table; the DNA served to infer D and trimming. The sample records about 2 million clones, less than 95% being singletons. Overall study findings and caveats: Generation of non-shared clonotypes was less probable than generation of clonotypes shared by all four donors.

Germline V CDR1 and CDR2: ENHRY, SYGVKD. This CDR3 has 14 residues. V lost 5 bases and J lost 6, with 14 bases in between. Positively selected for CCR7, the CD45RO-negative cells used as naive CD8 cells excluded terminally differentiated effector memory CD45RA+ cells. The sequencing input was naive CD8+ T cells sorted from blood. The receptor was derived from a man in his late teens or twenties in good health. The chain combines TRBV10-3 with TRBJ1-5; a weak D match, TRBD1 (6 bases). The CDR3 protein is CAISKSGQPQPQHF. The CDR3 DNA sequence: TGTGCCATCAGTAAATCAGGACAGCCTCAGCCCCAGCATTTT.